This TCR beta chain emerged from a study of blood T cell repertoires in COVID-19. The protocol was immunoSEQ multiplex PCR, while the TCRdb copy is restricted to in-frame clones and leaves out a portion. The sample lists under 250,000 clones; under 85% were seen once. Cohort assignment relied on participant-reported clinical history. Before being deemed recovered, Cohort 3 donors had two negative PCRs, clearance, or symptom resolution. The CDR3 consists of 15 residues. The ends lost 0 bases at V and 3 bases at J; junction bases unmatched: 6. Germline V lookup: CDR1 SGHTS, CDR2 YDEGEE. This chain connects TRBV5-8 to TRBJ2-7, with 7 bases matching TRBD1. This TCR was recovered from a man aged 60-69 years who had recovered from COVID-19. Sequencing input: PBMCs or T cells enriched from blood (not recorded which). The chain's CDR3 is CASSLDLAGGYEQYF. The CDR3 nucleotides are TGTGCCAGCAGCTTGGATCTGGCAGGGGGCTACGAGCAGTACTTC.